This T cell receptor (beta chain) stems from a study of blood T cell repertoires in COVID-19. Study-level information: COVID-19 samples from acute and convalescent phases originated in the United States, Italy and Spain. Sources were T cells, B-cell-depleted T cells, or PBMCs; the material itself was cDNA or gDNA.

As handled by the study authors: Estimation of nucleated cell counts was performed using reference gene primer amplification. Data came from immunoSEQ multiplex PCR; TCRdb stores just in-frame clones and leaves some out. V, J and clone size were drawn from that table, and D and trimming were deduced from the DNA. Here the sample spans about 180,000 clones, more than 75% being singletons. Germline lookup yields CDR1 SGDLS and CDR2 YYNGEE. V lost 1 base and J lost 1, with 8 bases in between. This CDR3 is built from 14 residues. This sequence originates from a man in his forties or fifties with active or convalescent COVID-19. The chain carries TRBV9 and TRBJ1-1; D might be TRBD1 (5 bases). Specimen: peripheral blood. The CDR3: CASSVITGNTEAFF. Here the CDR3 DNA reads TGTGCCAGCAGCGTAATAACAGGGAACACTGAAGCTTTCTTT.